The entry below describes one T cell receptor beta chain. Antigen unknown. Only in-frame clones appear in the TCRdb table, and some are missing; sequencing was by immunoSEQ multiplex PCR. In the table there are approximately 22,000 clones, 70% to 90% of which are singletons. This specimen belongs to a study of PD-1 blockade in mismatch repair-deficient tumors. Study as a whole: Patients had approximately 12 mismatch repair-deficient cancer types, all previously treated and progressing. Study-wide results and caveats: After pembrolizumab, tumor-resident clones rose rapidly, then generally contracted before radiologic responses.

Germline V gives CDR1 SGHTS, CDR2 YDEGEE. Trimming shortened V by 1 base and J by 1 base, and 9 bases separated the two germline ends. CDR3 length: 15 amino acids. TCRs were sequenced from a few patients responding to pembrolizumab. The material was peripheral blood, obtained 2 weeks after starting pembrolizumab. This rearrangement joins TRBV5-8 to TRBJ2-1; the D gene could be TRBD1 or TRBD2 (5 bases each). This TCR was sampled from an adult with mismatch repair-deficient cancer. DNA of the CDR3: TGTGCCAGCAGCTTGCTGGGGGAGTCCTACAATGAGCAGTTCTTC. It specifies CASSLLGESYNEQFF.